These 5 T cell receptor beta chains were sequenced from one sample in a study of patients with pleural tuberculosis. Via MiXCR, TCRdb re-called the reads, giving one row per CDR3 protein. The table has 25,000 to 35,000 distinct CDR3 sequences, 15% to 20% seen once. Material for sequencing was peripheral blood. The receptors shown here come from a human donor with pleural tuberculosis.

This clonotype was counted ten times or more. The chain employs TRBV20-1 and TRBJ1-2; perhaps TRBD1 as D (5 bases). Germline V CDR1 and CDR2: DFQATT, SNEGSKA (reference sequence). The CDR3 is 18 amino acids. V lost 6 bases to trimming and J lost 0 bases, with 26 bases between them. CDR3 protein: CSALAGLRNPKANYGYTF. CDR3 DNA: TGCAGTGCCCTAGCGGGACTACGAAATCCTAAAGCTAACTATGGCTACACCTTC.

This clonotype came up many times. The rearrangement links TRBV12-3 or TRBV12-4 to TRBJ1-1, with D unresolved. The V and J ends lost 4 bases and 0 bases respectively, with 12 bases between them. The CDR3 length is 15 residues. CDR3 loop: CASSSPRSMNTEAFF. The CDR3 bases are TGTGCCAGCAGTTCTCCCCGCAGCATGAACACTGAAGCTTTCTTT.

This clonotype was picked up many times. The chain carries TRBV2 and TRBJ2-5; no definite D call. V lost 3 bases and J lost 1, with 6 bases in between. Germline values: CDR1 SNHLY, CDR2 FYNNEI. The CDR3 totals 13 residues. CDR3 bases: TGTGCCAGCAGTGATAACAGCCAAGAGACCCAGTACTTC. Translating gives CASSDNSQETQYF. The variable domain in full, with the rest retrieved from reference TRBV2 and TRBJ2-5, is EPEVTQTPSHQVTQMGQEVILRCVPISNHLYFYWYRQILGQKVEFLVSFYNNEISEKSEIFDDQFSVERPDGSNFTLKIRSTKLEDSAMYFCASSDNSQETQYFGPGTRLLVL.

For this clonotype: This may come from a read error, since a much larger clone is one base off. This sequence joins TRBV11-2 and TRBJ2-1; D gene unclear. The V end lost 1 base, the J end lost 5 bases, and 9 bases lay between the germline ends. The germline gives CDR1 SGHAT, CDR2 FQNNGV. CDR3 length equals 14 residues. As DNA, the CDR3 is TGTGCCAGCAGCTTAGCTTCTAACCACAATGAGCAGTTCTTC. Translated: CASSLASNHNEQFF.

This clonotype showed up many times. The chain joins TRBV6-6 to TRBJ2-4; TRBD1 might be the D (6 bases). The CDR3 covers 15 residues. CDR1 and CDR2 from the germline V gene are MNHNY and SVGAGI (reference sequence). V shed 2 bases and J shed 4 bases, with 12 bases lying between them. The DNA of the CDR3 is TGTGCCAGCAGTTACGGCAGGGGAGCGAAAAACATTCAGTACTTC. Translation gives CASSYGRGAKNIQYF.